This T cell receptor (beta chain) was identified in a study of long-term antiretroviral therapy in people with HIV. This clone was seen once. Trimming took off 3 bases at V and 5 bases at J, with 8 bases between the two ends. The length of the CDR3 is 13 residues. The germline V gene has CDR1 MDHEN and CDR2 SYDVKM. An immunoSEQ assay, version v3.0, was performed at survey level. Assay used: immunoSEQ multiplex PCR; TCRdb lists only in-frame clones, some missing. The data show roughly 30,000 clones, 90% to 95% seen once. This chain joins TRBV28 and TRBJ1-5; D is unresolved. This clonotype was obtained from a man aged 30-40 years with HIV. Sequences were derived from unsorted PBMCs, sampled roughly 6 years after starting antiretroviral therapy. CDR3 nucleotide sequence: TGTGCCAGCAGTTTGGTGACCTATCAGCCCCAGCATTTT. As protein: CASSLVTYQPQHF.